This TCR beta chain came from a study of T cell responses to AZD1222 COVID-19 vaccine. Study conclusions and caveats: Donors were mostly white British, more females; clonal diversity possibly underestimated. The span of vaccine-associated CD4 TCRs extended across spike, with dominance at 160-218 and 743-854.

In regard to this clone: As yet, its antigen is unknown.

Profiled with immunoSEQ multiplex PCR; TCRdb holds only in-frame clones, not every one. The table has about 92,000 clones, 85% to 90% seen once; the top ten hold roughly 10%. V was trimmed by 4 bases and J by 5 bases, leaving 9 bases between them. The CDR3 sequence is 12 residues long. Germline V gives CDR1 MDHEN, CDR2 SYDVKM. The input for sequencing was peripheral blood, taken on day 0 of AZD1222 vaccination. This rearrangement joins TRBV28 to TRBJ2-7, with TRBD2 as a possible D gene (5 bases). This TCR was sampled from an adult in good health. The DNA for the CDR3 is TGTGCCAGCAGTTCGGGGATTCACGAGCAGTACTTC. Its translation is CASSSGIHEQYF.